Each of the 19 T cell receptor beta chains below was sequenced from the same sample in a study of vaccination and CD4 T cells after COVID-19. Noted treatment: roughly 11-day PBMC culture with coronavirus spike peptide pools or control peptides (ViraFEST assay). One should note that the unexposed donor's CD4+ T cells were collected before the COVID-19 pandemic (2011-2018). An Oncomine TCR Beta short-read assay was used to sequence the DNA from cultured CD4+ T cells. MiXCR, applied by TCRdb to the PCR reads, yields one record per CDR3 protein. This sample carries roughly 4,800 distinct CDR3 sequences, 60% of them seen once, and the ten largest clones take 36%. What these receptors recognize is not known. Sequencing was carried out using CD4+ T cells from blood, cultured in vitro. These receptors originate from a human donor in good health.

The chain recombines TRBV6-5 with TRBJ1-6, with no clear D. Germline CDR1 MNHEY, CDR2 SVGAGI. The CDR3 is 17 residues long. Trimming stripped 2 bases from V and 2 bases from J, with 13 bases between. The CDR3, as DNA: TGTGCCAGCAGTTACCGCCTGAGGGTGACCTATAATTCACCCCTCCACTTT. Encoded protein: CASSYRLRVTYNSPLHF.

This clonotype has more than one count but fewer than ten. The chain employs TRBV15 and TRBJ1-5; possible D gene TRBD1, 5 bases. The CDR3 has 16 amino acids. V lost 0 bases and J 6 bases, leaving 15 bases between the germline ends. Germline assignment: CDR1 LNHNV and CDR2 YYDKDF (reference sequence). CDR3 in amino acids: CATSREEGRGGQPQHF. The DNA of the CDR3 is TGTGCCACCAGCAGAGAGGAGGGACGAGGTGGTCAGCCCCAGCATTTT.

Only one count was recorded for this clonotype. This chain uses TRBV5-4 with TRBJ1-1, with D maybe TRBD1 (5 bases). There are 14 residues in the CDR3. V gave up 2 bases and J gave up 1 base, with 9 bases separating them. In germline, CDR1 is SGHNT, CDR2 YYREEE (reference sequence). The CDR3 here is CASSFQGWNTEAFF. The CDR3 DNA reads as TGTGCCAGCAGCTTCCAGGGATGGAACACTGAAGCTTTCTTT.

V usage is TRBV7-2 and J usage is TRBJ1-1; TRBD1 matches at 7 bases. This CDR3 has 14 residues. V was pared by 5 bases and J by 1 base, with 4 bases of the junction left unmatched. Germline values: CDR1 SGHTA, CDR2 FQGNSA. The CDR3 bases are TGTGCCAGCAGCCCGGGACAGTCGAACACTGAAGCTTTCTTT. Translated, it gives CASSPGQSNTEAFF.

The V call is TRBV6-2 or TRBV6-3, the J call TRBJ1-2; 10 bases fit TRBD1. The V gene end was trimmed by 4 bases and the J gene end by 4 bases; junction bases not matched to a gene: 15. In germline, CDR1 is MNHEY, CDR2 SVGEGT. The CDR3 covers 18 residues. The CDR3 coding sequence is TGTGCCAGCAGTTCCACTAGGGGACAGGGGCCATCAAGCTATGGCTACACCTTC. Translated: CASSSTRGQGPSSYGYTF.

The table lists this clonotype with a few counts. The chain carries TRBV7-9 and TRBJ1-1; a possible D gene is TRBD1 (5 bases). Trimming stripped 5 bases from V and 1 base from J, with 8 bases between. CDR1 and CDR2 from the germline V gene are SEHNR and FQNEAQ (reference sequence). The length of the CDR3 is 13 residues. The CDR3 protein is CASSLRENTEAFF. CDR3 sequence (DNA): TGTGCCAGCAGCCTCAGGGAGAACACTGAAGCTTTCTTT.

The rearrangement uses TRBV20-1 and TRBJ1-5, with D maybe TRBD1 (6 bases). This CDR3 is 15 amino acids long. Trimming pared 3 bases from V and 4 bases from J, leaving 16 bases between. The germline V gene has CDR1 DFQATT and CDR2 SNEGSKA (reference sequence). The CDR3 DNA sequence: TGCAGTGCTAGGGCACCCCAGGGGCTTAATCAGCCCCAGCATTTT. This translates into CSARAPQGLNQPQHF.

This sequence joins TRBV7-2 and TRBJ2-6, with a weak D call TRBD1 (6 bases). This CDR3 comprises 14 residues. Germline V gene lookup returns CDR1 SGHTA and CDR2 FQGNSA. V dropped 4 bases and J dropped 2 bases, with 6 bases sitting between them. This CDR3 reads CASSYRAGANVLTF. CDR3 nucleotide sequence: TGTGCCAGCAGCTACAGGGCTGGGGCCAACGTCCTGACTTTC. Full variable domain (rest looked up from reference TRBV7-2 and TRBJ2-6): GAGVSQSPSNKVTEKGKDVELRCDPISGHTALYWYRQSLGQGLEFLIYFQGNSAPDKSGLPSDRFSAERTGGSVSTLTIQRTQQEDSAVYLCASSYRAGANVLTFGAGSRLTVL.

This clonotype is termed large. The genes are TRBV28 and TRBJ1-1; possibly TRBD1 for D (5 bases). The germline V and J ends were trimmed by 6 bases and 4 bases, with 15 bases remaining between them. This CDR3 spans 14 amino acids. Germline-derived CDR1 and CDR2 are MDHEN and SYDVKM. This CDR3 reads CASRSDRVSTEAFF. DNA for the CDR3: TGTGCCAGCAGGTCTGACAGAGTGAGCACTGAAGCTTTCTTT.

This clonotype was observed a single time. CDR3 amino acids: CSASYVQGGHGYTF. DNA of the CDR3: TGCAGTGCTAGTTACGTACAGGGAGGCCATGGCTACACCTTC. The rearrangement links TRBV20-1 to TRBJ1-2, with D possibly being TRBD1 (6 bases). From germline, CDR1 is DFQATT and CDR2 SNEGSKA (reference sequence). The CDR3 spans 14 residues. V lost 3 bases and J lost 6, with 17 bases in between.

The chain carries TRBV6-1 and TRBJ2-2; maybe TRBD2 (6 bases). The CDR3 is made up of 17 amino acids. Germline CDR1 is MNHNS and CDR2 is SASEGT. The ends were cut back, 7 bases at V and 4 bases at J, with 22 bases in the middle. In DNA form, the CDR3 reads TGTGCCAGCATCATTAATAGCGGAGGCCTTGGCACCGGGGAGCTGTTTTTT. Its translation is CASIINSGGLGTGELFF.

The chain recombines TRBV28 with TRBJ1-6; 9 bases align to TRBD1. The germline V gene has CDR1 MDHEN and CDR2 SYDVKM. This CDR3 is built from 14 residues. The trim removed 6 bases at V and 6 bases at J, leaving 3 bases unmatched. The CDR3, as DNA: TGTGCCAGCAGCTGGGACAGGGTTAATTCACCCCTCCACTTT. Translation gives CASSWDRVNSPLHF.

The rearrangement joins TRBV19 to TRBJ2-7; 7 bases align to TRBD1. Per the germline V gene, CDR1 is LNHDA and CDR2 is SQIVND (reference sequence). The CDR3 runs to 13 residues. The V segment lost 5 bases and the J segment 5 bases; nucleotides outside the gene matches: 6. This chain's CDR3 is CASSSEQGNEQYF. CDR3 coding DNA: TGTGCCAGTAGTTCCGAACAGGGGAACGAGCAGTACTTC.

The chain recombines TRBV7-2 with TRBJ1-2; D ambiguous. The CDR3 has 15 residues. Germline V lookup: CDR1 SGHTA, CDR2 FQGNSA. V lost 5 bases and J 11 bases, leaving 24 bases between the germline ends. CDR3 region: CASSHRSEGTRQYTF. The CDR3 DNA is TGTGCCAGCAGCCACCGCTCGGAGGGAACGCGACAATACACCTTC. Combining the CDR3 with reference TRBV7-2 and TRBJ1-2 gives the whole variable domain GAGVSQSPSNKVTEKGKDVELRCDPISGHTALYWYRQSLGQGLEFLIYFQGNSAPDKSGLPSDRFSAERTGGSVSTLTIQRTQQEDSAVYLCASSHRSEGTRQYTFGSGTRLTVV.

The J gene is TRBJ2-3, the V gene TRBV6-1, with 9 bases identical to TRBD2. From germline, CDR1 is MNHNS and CDR2 SASEGT. J lost 0 bases, V lost 6 bases, and 13 bases had no gene match. The CDR3 loop spans 18 amino acids. The DNA of the CDR3 is TGTGCCAGCAGGCCCGCCGGAGCGGGAGGTTGGAGCACAGATACGCAGTATTTT. This gives the protein CASRPAGAGGWSTDTQYF.

This clonotype appeared a few times. The chain has TRBV28 and TRBJ1-5; 10 bases line up with TRBD1. The CDR3 has 19 amino acids. With V trimmed by 5 bases and J by 0 bases, 13 bases remained unmatched. Germline lookup yields CDR1 MDHEN and CDR2 SYDVKM. The CDR3 DNA is TGTGCCAGCAGTGCCCCCCGGGACAGGGGCGGATATAGCAATCAGCCCCAGCATTTT. The encoded protein is CASSAPRDRGGYSNQPQHF.

The chain uses TRBV7-6 and TRBJ2-3; 10 bases fit TRBD2. The CDR3 sequence is 20 residues long. The germline CDR1 and CDR2 sequences are SGHVS and FNYEAQ. V shed 2 bases and J 2 bases; nucleotides not matched to a gene: 16. Written as DNA, the CDR3 is TGTGCCAGCAGCTTATTCCCCCAATCTAGCGGGGGTTATAACACAGATACGCAGTATTTT. Its protein is CASSLFPQSSGGYNTDTQYF. Filled out from reference TRBV7-6 and TRBJ2-3, the complete variable domain reads GAGVSQSPRYKVTKRGQDVALRCDPISGHVSLYWYRQALGQGPEFLTYFNYEAQQDKSGLPNDRFSAERPEGSISTLTIQRTEQRDSAMYRCASSLFPQSSGGYNTDTQYFGPGTRLTVL.

The V and J genes are TRBV7-8 and TRBJ1-5; no reliable D call. V lost 3 bases, J lost 6 bases, and 21 bases lay in between. Germline assignment: CDR1 SGHVS and CDR2 FQNEAQ. This CDR3 has 17 amino acids. The CDR3 coding sequence is TGTGCCAGCAGCTTCTCCCGGATCGGAGGGAAAACTCAGCCCCAGCATTTT. Amino acid sequence: CASSFSRIGGKTQPQHF.

This sequence joins TRBV29-1 and TRBJ1-1; D unresolved. The CDR3 contains 11 residues. Trimming removed 7 bases at V and 0 bases at J, with 6 bases between. From germline, CDR1 is SQVTM and CDR2 ANQGSEA. This chain's CDR3 is CSGRLNTEAFF. CDR3 DNA sequence: TGCAGCGGACGCTTGAACACTGAAGCTTTCTTT.